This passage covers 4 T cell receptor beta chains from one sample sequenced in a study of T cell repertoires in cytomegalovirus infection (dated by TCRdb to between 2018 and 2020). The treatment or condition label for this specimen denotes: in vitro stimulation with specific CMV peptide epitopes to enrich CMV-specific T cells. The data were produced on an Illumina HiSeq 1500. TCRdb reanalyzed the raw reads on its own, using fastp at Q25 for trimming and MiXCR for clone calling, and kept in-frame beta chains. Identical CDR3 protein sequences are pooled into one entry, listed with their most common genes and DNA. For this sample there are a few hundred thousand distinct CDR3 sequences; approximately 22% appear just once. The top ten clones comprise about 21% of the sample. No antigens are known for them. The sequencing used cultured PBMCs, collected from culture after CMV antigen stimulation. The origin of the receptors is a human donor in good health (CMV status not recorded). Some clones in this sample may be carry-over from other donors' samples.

The CDR3 protein is CASSGPEMSTDLGPGDEQFF. The CDR3 DNA sequence: TGTGCCAGCAGCGGACCGGAAATGAGCACCGATCTAGGTCCAGGCGATGAGCAGTTCTTC. The gene calls are TRBV7-4 and TRBJ2-1, with D hard to call. V was trimmed by 5 bases and J by 8 bases, leaving 34 bases between them. Germline CDR1 and CDR2: SGHVT and SQSDAQ. The CDR3 has 20 amino acids.

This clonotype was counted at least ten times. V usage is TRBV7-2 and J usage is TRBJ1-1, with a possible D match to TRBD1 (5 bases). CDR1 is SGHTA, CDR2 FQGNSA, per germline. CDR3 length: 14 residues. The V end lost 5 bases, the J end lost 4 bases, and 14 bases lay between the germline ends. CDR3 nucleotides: TGTGCCAGCAGCGCCGCCGGTGGGGGCACTGAAGCTTTCTTT. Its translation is CASSAAGGGTEAFF.

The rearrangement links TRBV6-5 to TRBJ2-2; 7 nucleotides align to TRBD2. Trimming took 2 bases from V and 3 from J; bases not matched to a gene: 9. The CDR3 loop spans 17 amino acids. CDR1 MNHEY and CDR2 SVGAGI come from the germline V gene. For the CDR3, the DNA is TGTGCCAGCAGTTACGAATTTACGGGGGGATACACCGGGGAGCTGTTTTTT. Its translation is CASSYEFTGGYTGELFF.

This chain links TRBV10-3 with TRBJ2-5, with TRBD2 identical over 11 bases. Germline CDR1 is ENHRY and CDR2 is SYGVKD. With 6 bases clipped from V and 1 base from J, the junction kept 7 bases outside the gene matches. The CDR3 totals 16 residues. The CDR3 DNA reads TGTGCCATCAGCTATGGTGGGACTAGCGGCCAAGAGACCCAGTACTTC. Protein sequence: CAISYGGTSGQETQYF.